The 14 T cell receptor beta chains below were found in one sample sequenced in a study of blood T cell repertoires in COVID-19. Profiling relied on immunoSEQ multiplex PCR, and the TCRdb table lists in-frame clones only, not all of them. The data show about 400,000 clones, roughly 87% seen once. What was sequenced was PBMCs or T cells enriched from blood (not recorded which). The source of these receptors is a young woman who had recovered from COVID-19.

This rearrangement joins TRBV5-6 to TRBJ2-2; D remains ambiguous. CDR1 is SGHDT, CDR2 YYEEEE, per germline. The germline V and J ends were trimmed by 0 bases and 4 bases, with 22 bases remaining between them. The CDR3 totals 19 residues. The CDR3 bases are TGTGCCAGCAGCTTGGGGTTTAACAGTTATACTGATAGCACCGGGGAGCTGTTTTTT. This translates into CASSLGFNSYTDSTGELFF.

This chain joins TRBV18 and TRBJ1-2; D is ambiguous. V lost 2 bases to trimming and J lost 8 bases, with 6 bases between them. This CDR3 spans 11 amino acids. CDR1 and CDR2 from the germline V gene are KGHSH and LQKENI. CDR3 residues: CASSPGGGYTF. The CDR3, as DNA: TGTGCCAGCTCACCAGGAGGGGGCTACACCTTC.

This chain joins TRBV5-1 and TRBJ1-1; 9 bases fit TRBD1. Germline assignment: CDR1 SGHRS and CDR2 YFSETQ. J gave up 2 bases and V 4 bases, and 6 bases lay outside the gene matches. The CDR3 extends over 15 amino acids. The CDR3 DNA is TGCGCCAGCAGCGGTGGGACAGGGCTAAACACTGAAGCTTTCTTT. Protein sequence: CASSGGTGLNTEAFF.

The chain is built from TRBV9 and TRBJ2-5; D not certain. The CDR3 runs 14 residues. Germline values: CDR1 SGDLS, CDR2 YYNGEE. V was shortened by 0 bases and J by 5 bases, with 11 bases between the two germline ends. As DNA, the CDR3 is TGTGCCAGCAGCGTAGGAGGTTATTCTGAGACCCAGTACTTC. Translating it yields CASSVGGYSETQYF. Based on the CDR3 plus reference TRBV9 and TRBJ2-5, the full variable domain is DSGVTQTPKHLITATGQRVTLRCSPRSGDLSVYWYQQSLDQGLQFLIQYYNGEERAKGNILERFSAQQFPDLHSELNLSSLELGDSALYFCASSVGGYSETQYFGPGTRLLVL.

This chain uses TRBV7-9 with TRBJ2-5; D might be TRBD1 (6 bases). This CDR3 is built from 16 residues. The V gene lost 8 bases and the J gene lost 1 base, with 20 bases spanning the gap. Per germline, CDR1 SEHNR and CDR2 FQNEAQ (reference sequence). The CDR3 spells CASCKGQGNFQETQYF. DNA of the CDR3: TGTGCCAGCTGTAAAGGGCAGGGGAATTTCCAAGAGACCCAGTACTTC.

The rearrangement joins TRBV15 to TRBJ1-3; D remains unclear. The CDR3 contains 15 residues. Trimming pared 0 bases from V and 0 bases from J, leaving 6 bases between. The germline V gene has CDR1 LNHNV and CDR2 YYDKDF (reference sequence). Here the CDR3 DNA reads TGTGCCACCAGCAGAGATCTGTACTCTGGAAACACCATATATTTT. This sequence encodes CATSRDLYSGNTIYF.

The chain recombines TRBV6-5 with TRBJ1-5; 8 positions agree with TRBD1. CDR3 length: 13 amino acids. Germline CDR1 reads MNHEY; CDR2 reads SVGAGI. The junction had 4 bases not matched to a gene; V was cut back by 6 bases and J by 6 bases. The CDR3 DNA is TGTGCCAGCAGGACAGGGGCGGGTCAGCCCCAGCATTTT. Amino acid sequence: CASRTGAGQPQHF.

There are a few counts of this clone. This chain connects TRBV6-6 to TRBJ2-1, with TRBD2 matching 10 bases. The J segment lost 3 bases and the V segment lost 7 bases, leaving 6 bases of the junction unmatched. Germline loops: CDR1 MNHNY, CDR2 SVGAGI (reference sequence). CDR3 length: 15 amino acids. CDR3 nucleotides: TGTGCCAGCATGAAGCGGGGGGGCCTCTACAATGAGCAGTTCTTC. Translating it yields CASMKRGGLYNEQFF.

This chain links TRBV3-1 (or the pseudogene TRBV3-2) with TRBJ2-3; 8 nucleotides match TRBD2. The CDR3 loop spans 16 amino acids. Germline loops: CDR1 LGHDT, CDR2 YNNKEL (reference sequence). The V gene end was trimmed by 1 base and the J gene end by 5 bases; junction bases not matched to a gene: 8. CDR3 DNA: TGTGCCAGCAGCCAAGCCTCCTTCGGGGGGGTAGATACGCAGTATTTT. Translated, it gives CASSQASFGGVDTQYF.

The chain joins TRBV5-8 to TRBJ2-7; 11 positions match TRBD2. This CDR3 spans 15 amino acids. V trimming: 0 bases; J trimming: 6 bases; junction bases outside the gene matches: 5. Germline CDR1 and CDR2: SGHTS and YDEGEE. The CDR3, as DNA: TGTGCCAGCAGCTTGGAGACTAGCGGGAAGGGCGAGCAGTACTTC. Its translation: CASSLETSGKGEQYF.

This clone has just a few counts. CDR3 in amino acids: CASSKALGSSGSPLHF. CDR3 bases: TGTGCCAGCAGCAAAGCGCTGGGTTCCTCGGGGTCACCCCTCCACTTT. The genes are TRBV21-1 and TRBJ1-6. TRBV21-1 is flagged as a pseudogene. The CDR3 extends over 16 amino acids.

This chain connects TRBV4-1 to TRBJ2-1, with TRBD1 matching 9 bases. Looked up from germline, CDR1 is MGHRA and CDR2 is YSYEKL. J lost 3 bases, V lost 1 base, and 7 bases had no gene match. CDR3 length: 17 residues. The CDR3 sequence is CASSQVIRDRDYNEQFF. The CDR3, as DNA: TGCGCCAGCAGCCAAGTAATAAGGGACAGGGACTACAATGAGCAGTTCTTC.

The chain links TRBV5-6 to TRBJ1-2; 9 positions agree with TRBD1. Per the germline V gene, CDR1 is SGHDT and CDR2 is YYEEEE. CDR3 length equals 16 residues. With V trimmed by 3 bases and J by 0 bases, 6 bases remained unmatched. CDR3 nucleotide sequence: TGTGCCAGCAGCTGGACCGGGACAGGGACTAACTATGGCTACACCTTC. Translated: CASSWTGTGTNYGYTF.

The rearrangement uses TRBV6-5 and TRBJ2-1; 8 nucleotides match TRBD1. V trimming: 8 bases; J trimming: 7 bases; junction bases outside the gene matches: 4. CDR3 size: 12 residues. Germline V gene lookup returns CDR1 MNHEY and CDR2 SVGAGI. In nucleotides, the CDR3 is TGTGCCAGCTCCCAGGGGGCAAATGAGCAGTTCTTC. Its translation: CASSQGANEQFF.